Presented here are 2 T cell receptor beta chains from one specimen sequenced in a study of OX40 agonist ivuxolimab in advanced cancers. The library was built by means of the immunoSEQ multiplex PCR assay. The immuneACCESS repertoire file appears here via TCRdb, limited to in-frame rearrangements. These files lack a portion of the clones; in checked studies, under half of the deficit traces to unresolved V genes, and the cause of the others is not known. A total of 66,000 or so clones appear in this sample, roughly 87% of them only once. 2% to 2.5% of the sample is taken by the ten largest. The sample consisted of CD4+ or CD8+ T cells sorted from blood, taken in a trial of the OX40 agonist ivuxolimab. All receptors derive from an adult with an advanced solid tumor such as melanoma, head and neck, liver or kidney cancer.

The chain couples TRBV19 to TRBJ2-3, with 7 bases that match TRBD2. Losses at the gene ends were 5 bases for V and 7 bases for J; bases not matched to a gene: 9. The CDR3 spans 14 residues. The germline V gene has CDR1 LNHDA and CDR2 SQIVND (reference sequence). The CDR3 protein is CASSGGDYRNTQYF. CDR3 DNA sequence: TGTGCCAGTAGTGGGGGGGACTATCGAAATACGCAGTATTTT. The full variable domain, its missing parts supplied by reference TRBV19 and TRBJ2-3, is DGGITQSPKYLFRKEGQNVTLSCEQNLNHDAMYWYRQDPGQGLRLIYYSQIVNDFQKGDIAEGYSVSREKKESFPLTVTSAQKNPTAFYLCASSGGDYRNTQYFGPGTRLTVL.

On this clone itself: The same CDR3 also results from other DNA sequences found in this sample. This chain links TRBV27 with TRBJ2-7; D is perhaps TRBD1 or TRBD2 (6 bases each). V was cut by 1 base and J by 3 bases, with 13 bases left in between. In germline, CDR1 is MNHEY, CDR2 SMNVEV (reference sequence). This CDR3 is 15 amino acids long. The CDR3 region is CASSLLGGSDYEQYF. The CDR3 coding sequence is TGTGCCAGCAGTTTATTAGGGGGGTCGGACTACGAGCAGTACTTC.